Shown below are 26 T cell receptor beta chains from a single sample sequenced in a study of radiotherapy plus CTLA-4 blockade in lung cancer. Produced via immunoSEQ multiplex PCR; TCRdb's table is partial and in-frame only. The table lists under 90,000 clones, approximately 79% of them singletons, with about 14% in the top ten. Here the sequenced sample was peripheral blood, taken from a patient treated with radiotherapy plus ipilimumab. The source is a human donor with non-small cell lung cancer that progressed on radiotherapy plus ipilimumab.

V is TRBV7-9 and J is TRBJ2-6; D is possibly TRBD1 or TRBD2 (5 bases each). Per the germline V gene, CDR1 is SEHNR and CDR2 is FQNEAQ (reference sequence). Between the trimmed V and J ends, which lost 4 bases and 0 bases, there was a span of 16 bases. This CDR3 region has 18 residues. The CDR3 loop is CASSSPGPTSSGANVLTF. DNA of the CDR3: TGTGCCAGCAGCTCGCCGGGACCTACCAGCTCTGGGGCCAACGTCCTGACTTTC.

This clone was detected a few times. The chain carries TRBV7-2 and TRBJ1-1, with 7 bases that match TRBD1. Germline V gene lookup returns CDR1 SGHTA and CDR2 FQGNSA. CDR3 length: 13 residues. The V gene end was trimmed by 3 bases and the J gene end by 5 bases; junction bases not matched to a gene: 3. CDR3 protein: CASSFQGDTEAFF. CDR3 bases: TGTGCCAGCAGCTTTCAGGGGGATACTGAAGCTTTCTTT.

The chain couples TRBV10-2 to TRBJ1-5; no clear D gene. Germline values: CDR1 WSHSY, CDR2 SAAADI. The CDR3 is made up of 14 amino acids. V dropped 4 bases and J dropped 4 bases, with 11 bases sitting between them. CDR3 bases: TGCGCCAGCAGTGTTGGGAGGGTTAATCAGCCCCAGCATTTT. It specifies CASSVGRVNQPQHF.

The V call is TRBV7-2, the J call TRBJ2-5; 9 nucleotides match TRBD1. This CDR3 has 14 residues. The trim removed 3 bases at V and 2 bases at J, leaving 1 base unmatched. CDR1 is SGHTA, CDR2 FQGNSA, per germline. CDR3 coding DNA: TGTGCCAGCAGCTTGACAGGGGGGCAAGAGACCCAGTACTTC. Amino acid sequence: CASSLTGGQETQYF. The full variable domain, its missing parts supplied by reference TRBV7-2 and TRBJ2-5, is GAGVSQSPSNKVTEKGKDVELRCDPISGHTALYWYRQSLGQGLEFLIYFQGNSAPDKSGLPSDRFSAERTGGSVSTLTIQRTQQEDSAVYLCASSLTGGQETQYFGPGTRLLVL.

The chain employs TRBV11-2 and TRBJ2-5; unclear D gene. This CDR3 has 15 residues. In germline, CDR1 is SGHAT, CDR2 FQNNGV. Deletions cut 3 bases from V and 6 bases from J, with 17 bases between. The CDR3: CASSLPSSGWQTQYF. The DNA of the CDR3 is TGTGCCAGCAGCTTGCCTTCTAGTGGCTGGCAGACCCAGTACTTC.

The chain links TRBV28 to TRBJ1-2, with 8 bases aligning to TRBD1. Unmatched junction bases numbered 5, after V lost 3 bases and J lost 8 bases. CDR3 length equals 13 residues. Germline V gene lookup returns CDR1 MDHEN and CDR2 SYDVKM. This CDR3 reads CASSLTGASGYTF. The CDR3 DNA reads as TGTGCCAGCAGTTTGACAGGGGCCTCCGGCTACACCTTC.

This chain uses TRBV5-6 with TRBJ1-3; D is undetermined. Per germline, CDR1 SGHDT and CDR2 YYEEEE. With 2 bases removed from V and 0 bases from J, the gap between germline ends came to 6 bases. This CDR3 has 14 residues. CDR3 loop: CASSLGGSGNTIYF. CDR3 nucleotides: TGTGCCAGCAGCTTAGGCGGCTCTGGAAACACCATATATTTT.

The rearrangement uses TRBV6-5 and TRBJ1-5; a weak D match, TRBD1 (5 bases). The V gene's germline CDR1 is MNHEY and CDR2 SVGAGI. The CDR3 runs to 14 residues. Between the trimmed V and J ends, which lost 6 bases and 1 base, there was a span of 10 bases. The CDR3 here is CASSLTESNQPQHF. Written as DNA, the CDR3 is TGTGCCAGCAGCCTGACAGAAAGCAATCAGCCCCAGCATTTT.

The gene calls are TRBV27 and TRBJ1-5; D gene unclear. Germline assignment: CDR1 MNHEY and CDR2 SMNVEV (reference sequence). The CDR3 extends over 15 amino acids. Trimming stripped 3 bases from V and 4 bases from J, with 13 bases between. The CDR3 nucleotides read TGTGCCAGCAGTTTTTATTCCGGGCCTAATCAGCCCCAGCATTTT. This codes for CASSFYSGPNQPQHF.

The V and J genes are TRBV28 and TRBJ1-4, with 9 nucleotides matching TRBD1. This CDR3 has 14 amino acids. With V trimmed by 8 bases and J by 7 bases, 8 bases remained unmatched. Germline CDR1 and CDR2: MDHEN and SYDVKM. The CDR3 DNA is TGTGCCAGCGGACAGGGGATGTTAGCTGAAAAACTGTTTTTT. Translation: CASGQGMLAEKLFF.

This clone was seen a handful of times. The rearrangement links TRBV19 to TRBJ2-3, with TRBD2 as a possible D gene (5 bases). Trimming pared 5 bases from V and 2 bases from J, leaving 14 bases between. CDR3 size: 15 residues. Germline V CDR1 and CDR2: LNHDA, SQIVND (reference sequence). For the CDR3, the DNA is TGTGCCAGTAGTCCGGGATTCTCCTACACAGATACGCAGTATTTT. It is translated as CASSPGFSYTDTQYF. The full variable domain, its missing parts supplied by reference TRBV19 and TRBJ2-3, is DGGITQSPKYLFRKEGQNVTLSCEQNLNHDAMYWYRQDPGQGLRLIYYSQIVNDFQKGDIAEGYSVSREKKESFPLTVTSAQKNPTAFYLCASSPGFSYTDTQYFGPGTRLTVL.

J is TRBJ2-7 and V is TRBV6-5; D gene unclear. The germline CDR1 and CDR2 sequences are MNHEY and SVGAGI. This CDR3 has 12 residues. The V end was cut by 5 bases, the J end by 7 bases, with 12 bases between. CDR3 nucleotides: TGTGCCAGCAGTGAAGGCCCCAGTGAGCAGTACTTC. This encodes CASSEGPSEQYF.

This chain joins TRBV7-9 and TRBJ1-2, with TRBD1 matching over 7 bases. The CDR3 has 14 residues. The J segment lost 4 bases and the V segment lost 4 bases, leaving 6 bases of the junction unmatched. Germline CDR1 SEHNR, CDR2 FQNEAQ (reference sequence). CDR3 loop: CASSSGDSTYGYTF. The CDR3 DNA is TGTGCCAGCAGCTCCGGGGACAGTACCTATGGCTACACCTTC.

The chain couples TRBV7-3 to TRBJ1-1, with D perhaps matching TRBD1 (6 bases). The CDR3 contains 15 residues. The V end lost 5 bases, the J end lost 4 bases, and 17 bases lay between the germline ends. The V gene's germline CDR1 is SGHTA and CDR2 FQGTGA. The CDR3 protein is CASSVSSGQLTEAFF. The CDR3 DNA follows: TGTGCCAGCAGCGTTAGTTCGGGACAACTCACTGAAGCTTTCTTT.

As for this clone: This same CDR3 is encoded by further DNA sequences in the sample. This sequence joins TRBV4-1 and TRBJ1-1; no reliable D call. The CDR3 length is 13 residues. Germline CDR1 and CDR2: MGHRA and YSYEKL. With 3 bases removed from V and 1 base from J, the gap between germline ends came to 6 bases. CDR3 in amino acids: CASSQDRNTEAFF. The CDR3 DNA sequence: TGCGCCAGCAGCCAGGACCGGAACACTGAAGCTTTCTTT.

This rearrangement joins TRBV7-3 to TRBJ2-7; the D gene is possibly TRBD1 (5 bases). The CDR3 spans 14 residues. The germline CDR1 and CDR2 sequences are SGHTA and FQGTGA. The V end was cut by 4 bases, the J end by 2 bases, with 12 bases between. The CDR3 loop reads CASSSARVAYEQYF. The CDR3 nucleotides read TGTGCCAGCAGCTCCGCCAGGGTCGCCTACGAGCAGTACTTC.

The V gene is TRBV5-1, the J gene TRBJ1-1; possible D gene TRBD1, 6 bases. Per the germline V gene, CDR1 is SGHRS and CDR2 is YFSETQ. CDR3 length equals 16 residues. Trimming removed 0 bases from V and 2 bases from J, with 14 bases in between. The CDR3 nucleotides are TGCGCCAGCAGCTTGGTGGCAGGGGAAATCAACACTGAAGCTTTCTTT. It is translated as CASSLVAGEINTEAFF.

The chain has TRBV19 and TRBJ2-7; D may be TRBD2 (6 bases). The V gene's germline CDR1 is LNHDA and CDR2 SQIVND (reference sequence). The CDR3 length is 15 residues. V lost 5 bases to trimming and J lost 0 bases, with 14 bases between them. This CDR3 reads CASSDGTLSSYEQYF. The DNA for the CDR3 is TGTGCCAGTAGTGATGGGACTTTGAGCTCCTACGAGCAGTACTTC.

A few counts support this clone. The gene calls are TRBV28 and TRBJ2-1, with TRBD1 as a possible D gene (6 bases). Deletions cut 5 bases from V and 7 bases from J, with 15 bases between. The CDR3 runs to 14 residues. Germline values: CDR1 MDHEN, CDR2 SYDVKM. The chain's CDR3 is CASSPSYRGNEQFF. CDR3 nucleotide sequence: TGTGCCAGCAGTCCTTCCTATAGGGGGAATGAGCAGTTCTTC.

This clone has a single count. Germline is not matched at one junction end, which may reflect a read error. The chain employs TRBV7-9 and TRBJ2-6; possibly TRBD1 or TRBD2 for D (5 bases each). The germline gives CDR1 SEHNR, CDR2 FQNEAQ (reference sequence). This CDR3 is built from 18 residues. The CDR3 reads CASSSPGPTSSGANILTF. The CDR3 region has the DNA TGTGCCAGCAGCTCGCCGGGACCTACCAGCTCTGGGGCCAACATCCTGACTTTC. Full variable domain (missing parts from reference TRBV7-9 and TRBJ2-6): DTGVSQNPRHKITKRGQNVTFRCDPISEHNRLYWYRQTLGQGPEFLTYFQNEAQLEKSRLLSDRFSAERPKGSFSTLEIQRTEQGDSAMYLCASSSPGPTSSGANILTFGAGSRLTVL.

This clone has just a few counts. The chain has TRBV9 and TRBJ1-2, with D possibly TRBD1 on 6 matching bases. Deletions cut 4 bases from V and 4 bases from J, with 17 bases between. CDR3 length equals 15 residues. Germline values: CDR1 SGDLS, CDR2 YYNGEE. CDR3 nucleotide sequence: TGTGCCAGCAGCCCAAGCCAGGGGCACGGCTATGGCTACACCTTC. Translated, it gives CASSPSQGHGYGYTF.

CDR3 protein: CASSLRGLGTEAFF. The CDR3 region has the DNA TGTGCCAGCAGTTTACGAGGGTTGGGCACTGAAGCTTTCTTT. The chain combines TRBV27 with TRBJ1-1, with D unclear. There are 14 residues in the CDR3. With 2 bases removed from V and 4 bases from J, the gap between germline ends came to 11 bases. In germline, CDR1 is MNHEY, CDR2 SMNVEV (reference sequence).

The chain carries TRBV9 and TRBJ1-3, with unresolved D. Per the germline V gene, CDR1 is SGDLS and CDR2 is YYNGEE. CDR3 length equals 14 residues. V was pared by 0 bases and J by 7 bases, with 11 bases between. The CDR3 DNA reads TGTGCCAGCAGCGTAGGAGATGGGGTGAACACCATATATTTT. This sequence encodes CASSVGDGVNTIYF. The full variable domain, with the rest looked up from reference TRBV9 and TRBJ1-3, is DSGVTQTPKHLITATGQRVTLRCSPRSGDLSVYWYQQSLDQGLQFLIQYYNGEERAKGNILERFSAQQFPDLHSELNLSSLELGDSALYFCASSVGDGVNTIYFGEGSWLTVV.

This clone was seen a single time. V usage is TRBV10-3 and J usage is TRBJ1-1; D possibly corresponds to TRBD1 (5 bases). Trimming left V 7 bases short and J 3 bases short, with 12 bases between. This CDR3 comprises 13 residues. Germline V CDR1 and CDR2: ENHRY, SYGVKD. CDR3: CAIKGRGDTEAFF. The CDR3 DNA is TGTGCCATCAAGGGACGCGGGGACACTGAAGCTTTCTTT.

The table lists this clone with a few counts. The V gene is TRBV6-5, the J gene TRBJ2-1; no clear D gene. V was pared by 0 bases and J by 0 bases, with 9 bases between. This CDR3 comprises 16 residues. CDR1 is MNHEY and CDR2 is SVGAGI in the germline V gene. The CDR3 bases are TGTGCCAGCAGTTACTCGATACAAGCCTCCTACAATGAGCAGTTCTTC. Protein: CASSYSIQASYNEQFF.

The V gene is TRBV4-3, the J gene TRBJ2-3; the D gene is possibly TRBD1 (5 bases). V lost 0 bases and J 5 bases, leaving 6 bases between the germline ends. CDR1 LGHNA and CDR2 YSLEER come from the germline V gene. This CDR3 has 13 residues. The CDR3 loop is CASSQDREDTQYF. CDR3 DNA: TGCGCCAGCAGCCAAGACAGGGAAGATACGCAGTATTTT.